Listed below are T cell receptor beta chains from one sample, sequenced in a study of blood T cells in healthy people across ages. A single record per CDR3 protein comes from TCRdb applying MiXCR to the 5' RACE reads. The sample records around 800,000 distinct CDR3 sequences, 60% to 80% being singletons. Sequenced sample: blood. The receptors here all came from a man aged 25 to 40 in good health. Both conserved end residues are trimmed from each CDR3. Each record gives: V gene, J gene, CDR3 protein.

TRBV2,.,ASSERPGGAVLYNEQY
TRBV20-1,TRBJ1-5,SARDPDQPQH
TRBV7-3,TRBJ2-1,ASSSGPPPYNEQF
TRBV7-2,TRBJ2-7,ASSLGLAATYEQY
TRBV20-1,.,SARRKGHNKAYYEQY
TRBV28,TRBJ2-7,ASSFPLKTEDRDPSYEQY
TRBV7-2,TRBJ2-5,ASSLGTAWGETQY
TRBV28,TRBJ2-1,ASSLQTTSAPYNEQF
TRBV4-3,TRBJ2-3,ASSQEAEETQY
TRBV2,TRBJ2-1,AKNRDGNEQF
TRBV7-8,TRBJ1-5,ASSRGDRENQPQH
TRBV4-2,TRBJ2-3,ASSQDLLITDTQY
TRBV4-2,TRBJ2-3,ASSQDGDRGRDTQY
TRBV7-9,TRBJ2-1,ASSPRLNPYNEQF
TRBV6-2/TRBV6-3,TRBJ2-7,ASRPSAYEQY
TRBV2,TRBJ1-5,ASSQTGRGQPQH
TRBV7-2,TRBJ2-3,ASSLFGTDTQY
TRBV4-2,TRBJ2-1,ASSQTGQGGFYNEQF
TRBV4-3,TRBJ2-1,ASSQSLGTSGEQF
TRBV15,TRBJ1-5,ATSKTGSRGQPQH
TRBV25-1,TRBJ1-3,ASSEFSNLGNTIY
TRBV29-1,TRBJ2-1,SVAGLATYNEQF
TRBV9,TRBJ2-2,ASSTPRKASYTGELF
TRBV9,TRBJ2-7,ASSVGEGSSYEQY
TRBV7-6,TRBJ2-1,ASSPVVVEQF
TRBV13,TRBJ2-5,ASSLRGTEKEQY
TRBV6-2/TRBV6-3,TRBJ2-5,ASSYSTAETQY
TRBV2,TRBJ1-1,ASSEPERSGTEAF
TRBV4-3,TRBJ1-2,ASSPTPKYGYT
TRBV7-9,TRBJ2-1,ASSRDRGWNEQF
TRBV20-1,TRBJ2-5,SAHDRVLGETQY
TRBV20-1,TRBJ2-7,SARDLFTSGGTSSYEQY
TRBV7-6,TRBJ2-1,ASSLRAGSHEQF
TRBV29-1,TRBJ2-3,SAQLTRSTDTQY
TRBV20-1,TRBJ2-5,SASGRQETQY
TRBV5-1,TRBJ2-1,ASSLVVGAYNEQF
TRBV6-2/TRBV6-3,TRBJ2-7,ASSYFGTSAYEQY
TRBV15,TRBJ2-4,ATSSGLGQY
TRBV15,TRBJ2-3,ATSRTRLAGILDTQY
TRBV24-1,TRBJ2-3,ATSANYEVADTQY
TRBV12-3/TRBV12-4,TRBJ1-1,ASSLGGASEAF
TRBV4-3,TRBJ1-4,ASSQEQGRANEKLF
TRBV15,TRBJ1-4,ATSSLVKNEKLF
TRBV30,TRBJ2-5,AWSIQETQY
TRBV5-1,TRBJ2-5,ASSWGQGANQETQY